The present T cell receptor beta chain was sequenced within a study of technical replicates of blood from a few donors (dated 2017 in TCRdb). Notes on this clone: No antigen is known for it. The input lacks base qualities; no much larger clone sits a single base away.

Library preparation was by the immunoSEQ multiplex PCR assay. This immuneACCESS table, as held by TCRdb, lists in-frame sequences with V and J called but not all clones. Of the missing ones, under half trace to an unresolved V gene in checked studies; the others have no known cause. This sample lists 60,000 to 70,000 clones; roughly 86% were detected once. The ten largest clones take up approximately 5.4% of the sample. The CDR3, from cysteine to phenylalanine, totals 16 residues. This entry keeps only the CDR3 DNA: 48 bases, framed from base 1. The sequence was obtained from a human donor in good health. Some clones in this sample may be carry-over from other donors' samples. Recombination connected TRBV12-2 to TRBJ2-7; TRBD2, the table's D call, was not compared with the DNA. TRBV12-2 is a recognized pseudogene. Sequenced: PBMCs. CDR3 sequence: CASRSCRLAGAYEQYF. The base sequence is TGTGCAAGTCGCTCTTGCCGACTAGCGGGAGCCTACGAGCAGTACTTC.